This T cell receptor beta chain was documented in a study of cytotoxic CD8 clonotypes in ibrutinib-treated CLL. About the study: Complete response was seen in 2 patients and partial in some 25; roughly 12 progressed and roughly 14 stayed remitted after a median around 68 months. Response sampling occurred after a median 12 months of treatment (range 6 to 36). Study findings and constraints: At ibrutinib response, clonality increased, and at progression it declined back toward baseline.

On this clone itself: The antigen remains undetermined.

CDR3 length: 15 residues. V shed 6 bases and J 4 bases; nucleotides not matched to a gene: 8. Per germline, CDR1 SGHRS and CDR2 YFSETQ. Investigators sought sequencing depths of between 1 in 200,000 and 1 in 1 million T cells. Repertoires were generated with immunoSEQ multiplex PCR, while TCRdb's copy carries only in-frame clones and drops some. This repertoire shows tens of thousands of clones, 45% to 50% found once; its top ten account for under 20%. This sequence joins TRBV5-1 and TRBJ2-5; 11 bases fit TRBD1. This receptor was identified in a human donor with chronic lymphocytic leukemia. The sequencing here drew on PBMCs, taken before ibrutinib treatment. The CDR3 nucleotides read TGCGCCAGCACACCGGGACAGGGGGGTGGAGAGACCCAGTACTTC. Its translation: CASTPGQGGGETQYF.